This is a list of T cell receptor beta chains from one sample in a study of T-cell reconstitution after alpha-beta-depleted transplantation in children. Via MiXCR, TCRdb re-called the PCR reads, giving one row per CDR3 protein. The sample gives 490,000 or so distinct CDR3 sequences, approximately 10% of which show up once; 2% to 2.5% is in the top ten. The sequencing here drew on PBMCs, taken before TCRalphabeta/CD19-depleted stem cell transplant. These receptors all come from a child aged 2 to 10 with inherited bone marrow failure, due to receive a stem cell transplant. Both conserved end residues are part of each CDR3. D genes are given only for firm matches. Each size is once, few, many or a size class.

v_gene: TRBV7-9; d_gene: TRBD2; j_gene: TRBJ2-1; abundance: few; CDR3nt: TGTGCCAGCAGCCCCCTTACTAGCGGAAACAATGAGCAGTTCTTC; CDR3aa: CASSPLTSGNNEQFF
v_gene: TRBV20-1; d_gene: TRBD2; j_gene: TRBJ2-1; abundance: many; CDR3nt: TGCAGTGCTAGAGGGGATTGGACTAGCGGGAGGGCCCTCGGTGAGCAGTTCTTC; CDR3aa: CSARGDWTSGRALGEQFF
v_gene: TRBV30; d_gene: TRBD1; j_gene: TRBJ1-1; abundance: many; CDR3nt: TGTGCCTGGAGTGGGGACAGGGATCGCTTTATGAACACTGAAGCTTTCTTT; CDR3aa: CAWSGDRDRFMNTEAFF
v_gene: TRBV28; d_gene: TRBD2; j_gene: TRBJ2-7; abundance: few; CDR3nt: TGTGCCAGCGTTGGGGAGCGGGACTACGAGCAGTACTTC; CDR3aa: CASVGERDYEQYF
v_gene: TRBV12-3/TRBV12-4; d_gene: NA; j_gene: TRBJ2-3; abundance: many; CDR3nt: TGTGCCAGCAGTTTAGACAACACAGATACGCAGTATTTT; CDR3aa: CASSLDNTDTQYF
v_gene: TRBV7-9; d_gene: NA; j_gene: TRBJ1-1; abundance: many; CDR3nt: TGTGCCAGCAGCCCCCAGGCCCGGAGCACTGAAGCTTTCTTT; CDR3aa: CASSPQARSTEAFF
v_gene: TRBV6-2/TRBV6-3; d_gene: NA; j_gene: TRBJ1-5; abundance: many; CDR3nt: TGTGCCAGCAGAACAGGAGCTTATAGCAATCAGCCCCAGCATTTT; CDR3aa: CASRTGAYSNQPQHF
v_gene: TRBV4-3; d_gene: NA; j_gene: TRBJ2-2; abundance: many; CDR3nt: TGCGCCAGCAGCCCCCAGCCCCTTGGTTGGGATAAGACAGCCGGGGAGCTGTTTTTT; CDR3aa: CASSPQPLGWDKTAGELFF
v_gene: TRBV20-1; d_gene: NA; j_gene: TRBJ1-1; abundance: many; CDR3nt: TGCAGTGCTTATTTGAACACTGAAGCTTTCTTT; CDR3aa: CSAYLNTEAFF
v_gene: TRBV14; d_gene: NA; j_gene: TRBJ2-1; abundance: many; CDR3nt: TGTGCCAGCAGCCAAGTTTCACCGACCAATGAGCAGTTCTTC; CDR3aa: CASSQVSPTNEQFF
v_gene: TRBV5-1; d_gene: NA; j_gene: TRBJ2-3; abundance: many; CDR3nt: TGCGCCAGCAGCTTGGGCCACCCGGGAGCCTACACAGATACGCAGTATTTT; CDR3aa: CASSLGHPGAYTDTQYF
v_gene: TRBV7-6; d_gene: NA; j_gene: TRBJ2-2; abundance: many; CDR3nt: TGTGCCAGCAGCCAGATAGCCGGGGAGCTGTTTTTT; CDR3aa: CASSQIAGELFF
v_gene: TRBV20-1; d_gene: TRBD1; j_gene: TRBJ1-6; abundance: many; CDR3nt: TGCAGTGCGCCGGATAGACTGGGACAGCCAAATAATTCACCCCTCCACTTT; CDR3aa: CSAPDRLGQPNNSPLHF
v_gene: TRBV20-1; d_gene: NA; j_gene: TRBJ2-1; abundance: many; CDR3nt: TGCAGTGCTTATGAGCAGTTCTTC; CDR3aa: CSAYEQFF
v_gene: TRBV5-4; d_gene: NA; j_gene: TRBJ2-6; abundance: many; CDR3nt: TGTGCCAGCAGCTTACAATTATCTGGGGCCAACGTCCTGACTTTC; CDR3aa: CASSLQLSGANVLTF
v_gene: TRBV20-1; d_gene: TRBD2; j_gene: TRBJ2-1; abundance: many; CDR3nt: TGCAGTGCTTCTAGCGGGATCTACAATGAGCAGTTCTTC; CDR3aa: CSASSGIYNEQFF